The source of this TCR beta chain is a study of response to subunit inactivated influenza vaccine. Study-level results: Authors suggested each seasonal influenza vaccination recruits few new T cells.

About this clonotype itself: Its specificity is not known.

TCRdb ran MiXCR on the RT-PCR reads and lists one entry per CDR3 protein. This sample carries hundreds of thousands of distinct CDR3 sequences, approximately 15% of them seen once, and the ten largest clones take around 6.5%. The V end was cut by 3 bases, the J end by 3 bases, with 13 bases between. The CDR3 totals 14 residues. Germline assignment: CDR1 DFQATT and CDR2 SNEGSKA (reference sequence). The chain recombines TRBV20-1 with TRBJ2-3; perhaps TRBD1 as D (5 bases). The sample was PBMCs from blood, taken less than 15 days before vaccination. The origin of this receptor is a man in his fifties who received an inactivated influenza vaccine. CDR3 sequence reads: CSASSGIRTDTQYF. The CDR3 region has the DNA TGCAGTGCTAGTTCAGGGATTCGGACAGATACGCAGTATTTT.